This passage covers 9 T cell receptor beta chains from one sample sequenced in a study of shared clonotypes between healthy human individuals. Profiling relied on immunoSEQ multiplex PCR, and the TCRdb table lists in-frame clones only, not all of them. The repertoire consists of a few million clones, with approximately 95% occurring once and the leading ten covering 0.39%. The sequenced sample was naive CD4+ T cells from PBMCs. Subset described: CD45RA+ positively selected. These receptors all stem from a man younger than 35 in good health. Some clones in this sample may be carry-over from other donors' samples.

As regards this clone: The same CDR3 also results from other DNA sequences found in this sample. The chain carries TRBV7-2 and TRBJ1-1; 8 positions agree with TRBD1. The trim removed 5 bases at V and 4 bases at J, leaving 6 bases unmatched. The germline V gene has CDR1 SGHTA and CDR2 FQGNSA. The CDR3 covers 14 residues. The DNA for the CDR3 is TGTGCCAGCAGCCGGCAGGGGGCAGGCACTGAAGCTTTCTTT. This sequence encodes CASSRQGAGTEAFF. The full variable domain, completed using reference TRBV7-2 and TRBJ1-1, is GAGVSQSPSNKVTEKGKDVELRCDPISGHTALYWYRQSLGQGLEFLIYFQGNSAPDKSGLPSDRFSAERTGGSVSTLTIQRTQQEDSAVYLCASSRQGAGTEAFFGQGTRLTVV.

The genes are TRBV28 and TRBJ2-6, with unresolved D. V lost 4 bases and J 0 bases, leaving 13 bases between the germline ends. Germline CDR1 and CDR2: MDHEN and SYDVKM. The CDR3 is 17 residues long. CDR3 residues: CASSSGYSISGANVLTF. The CDR3 nucleotides read TGTGCCAGCAGTTCGGGTTATAGTATCTCTGGGGCCAACGTCCTGACTTTC.

The V gene is TRBV10-1, the J gene TRBJ2-3; 9 bases fit TRBD1. Trimming cost V 6 bases and J 3 bases; bases outside gene matches: 4. This CDR3 comprises 14 residues. Germline CDR1 reads WNHNN; CDR2 reads SYGVQD (reference sequence). The CDR3 sequence: CASREGTGTDTQYF. The DNA of the CDR3 is TGCGCCAGCAGGGAGGGGACAGGGACAGATACGCAGTATTTT.

The chain employs TRBV10-3 and TRBJ1-1; TRBD1 agrees at 7 bases. Germline-derived CDR1 and CDR2 are ENHRY and SYGVKD. The CDR3 is made up of 13 amino acids. J gave up 1 base and V 10 bases, and 6 bases lay outside the gene matches. The CDR3 DNA sequence: TGTGCCACACTGGACAGGTGGAACACTGAAGCTTTCTTT. Amino acids: CATLDRWNTEAFF.

The J gene is TRBJ2-1, the V gene TRBV11-2; D might be TRBD1 (6 bases). Trimming cost V 4 bases and J 7 bases, with 11 bases left between them. CDR1 is SGHAT and CDR2 is FQNNGV in the germline V gene. The CDR3 loop spans 13 amino acids. CDR3 DNA: TGTGCCAGCAGCTCCCGCAGGGGTAATGAGCAGTTCTTC. Translated, it gives CASSSRRGNEQFF.

Regarding this clone: Additional DNA sequences in this sample encode the identical CDR3. The chain has TRBV19 and TRBJ1-1; 7 nucleotides agree with TRBD1. The ends lost 1 base at V and 1 base at J; junction bases unmatched: 0. Germline V CDR1 and CDR2: LNHDA, SQIVND (reference sequence). The CDR3 consists of 14 residues. As DNA, the CDR3 is TGTGCCAGTAGTATAGGGGACAGGAACACTGAAGCTTTCTTT. Protein product: CASSIGDRNTEAFF.

This sequence joins TRBV2 and TRBJ2-1; 10 bases are shared with TRBD2. The ends lost 7 bases at V and 6 bases at J; junction bases unmatched: 6. Germline CDR1 reads SNHLY; CDR2 reads FYNNEI. The CDR3 runs 14 residues. In DNA, the CDR3 is TGTGCCAGCACCGGGCTAGCGGGAGCCAATGAGCAGTTCTTC. It codes for CASTGLAGANEQFF.

This chain joins TRBV25-1 and TRBJ1-4; D is undetermined. Germline lookup yields CDR1 MGHDK and CDR2 SYGVNS. This CDR3 contains 14 residues. V shed 3 bases and J shed 1 base, with 6 bases lying between them. The chain's CDR3 is CASSDSVTNEKLFF. In DNA, the CDR3 is TGTGCCAGCAGTGATTCAGTAACTAATGAAAAACTGTTTTTT.

This chain links TRBV25-1 with TRBJ1-5; 10 bases agree with TRBD1. The germline V gene encodes CDR1 MGHDK and CDR2 SYGVNS. This CDR3 region has 15 residues. Trimming removed 8 bases from V and 2 bases from J; junction bases left unmatched: 6. CDR3 sequence (DNA): TGTGCCAGCTCAACCGGGACAGGGGGCAATCAGCCCCAGCATTTT. Protein: CASSTGTGGNQPQHF.